The rows below give T cell receptor beta chains drawn from one sample of a study of T-cell reconstitution after alpha-beta-depleted transplantation in children. TCRdb processed the PCR reads anew with MiXCR; each CDR3 protein has one entry. The profile shows approximately 210,000 distinct CDR3 sequences, approximately 17% of them singletons. The specimen comprised PBMCs, mostly from graft donor cells, sampled 360 days after TCRalphabeta/CD19-depleted stem cell transplant. These receptors came from a male patient between 2 and 10 years old who had a stem cell transplant for acute lymphoblastic leukemia, so the T cells may come from the graft donor. Both conserved end residues are part of each CDR3. Fields, in order: clone size, J gene, D gene, CDR3 length, V gene, CDR3 protein, CDR3 DNA. D genes are given only for firm matches. Rows give clone size only sometimes, using once, few, many, or a class for an expanded clone.

>NA|TRBJ1-1|NA|13|TRBV5-1
CASSLDSSTEAFF
TGCGCCAGCAGCTTGGACAGTAGCACTGAAGCTTTCTTT
>NA|TRBJ1-1|NA|14|TRBV27
CASSFHRPNTEAFF
TGTGCCAGCAGTTTTCACAGACCTAACACTGAAGCTTTCTTT
>NA|TRBJ2-7|NA|15|TRBV12-3/TRBV12-4
CASSRQLPSSYEQYF
TGTGCCAGCAGTCGACAGCTACCTAGCTCCTACGAGCAGTACTTC
>few|TRBJ2-3|NA|15|TRBV12-3/TRBV12-4
CASSKISLNTDTQYF
TGTGCCAGCAGCAAAATCTCCCTTAACACAGATACGCAGTATTTT
>NA|TRBJ2-1|NA|16|TRBV10-3
CAISYSDRSTYNEQFF
TGTGCCATCAGTTATAGCGACAGGAGCACTTACAATGAGCAGTTCTTC
>few|TRBJ1-5|NA|14|TRBV10-2
CASRLAGDNQPQHF
TGCGCCAGTCGTTTGGCAGGGGACAATCAGCCCCAGCATTTT
>few|TRBJ2-4|NA|15|TRBV4-2
CASSQGPIAKNIQYF
TGTGCCAGCAGCCAAGGTCCCATCGCCAAAAACATTCAGTACTTC
>few|TRBJ1-5|NA|13|TRBV3-1
CASSQAWEGPQHF
TGTGCCAGCAGCCAAGCCTGGGAGGGGCCCCAGCATTTT
>many|TRBJ1-2|TRBD1|13|TRBV6-1
CASSEEGARGYTF
TGTGCCAGCAGTGAAGAGGGGGCGAGGGGCTACACCTTC
>once|TRBJ1-1|NA|15|TRBV5-5
CASSLDFFLNTEAFF
TGTGCCAGCAGCTTGGATTTCTTTCTGAACACTGAAGCTTTCTTT
>NA|TRBJ1-5|NA|15|TRBV4-3
CASSQDLLGAQPQHF
TGCGCCAGCAGCCAAGATTTATTGGGGGCACAGCCCCAGCATTTT
>many|TRBJ2-1|NA|13|TRBV28
CASSLPVPNEQFF
TGTGCCAGCAGTTTACCCGTCCCAAATGAGCAGTTCTTC
>few|TRBJ1-5|NA|12|TRBV29-1
CSVEGENQPQHF
TGCAGCGTTGAAGGGGAGAATCAGCCCCAGCATTTT
>many|TRBJ2-3|TRBD2|17|TRBV4-3
CASSLTPIAGGLDTQYF
TGCGCCAGCAGCCTAACACCGATAGCGGGGGGACTAGATACGCAGTATTTT
>few|TRBJ1-1|NA|12|TRBV12-3/TRBV12-4
CASSWAGAEAFF
TGTGCCAGCAGTTGGGCTGGGGCTGAAGCTTTCTTT
>NA|TRBJ2-7|TRBD1|13|TRBV2
CASGGQPSYEQYF
TGTGCCAGCGGGGGACAGCCCTCCTACGAGCAGTACTTC
>NA|TRBJ2-2|NA|14|TRBV2
CATRQRVNTGELFF
TGTGCCACCCGACAGCGAGTTAACACCGGGGAGCTGTTTTTT
>many|TRBJ2-1|NA|15|TRBV5-6
CASSLRVSSYNEQFF
TGTGCCAGCAGCTTAAGGGTGAGCTCCTACAATGAGCAGTTCTTC
>NA|TRBJ2-5|TRBD1|17|TRBV7-6
CASSFRGTGSVGETQYF
TGTGCCAGCAGCTTCCGTGGGACAGGCAGTGTCGGAGAGACCCAGTACTTC
>few|TRBJ2-2|NA|11|TRBV20-1
CSASSTGELFF
TGCAGTGCTAGTTCCACCGGGGAGCTGTTTTTT
>NA|TRBJ2-2|NA|16|TRBV11-3
CASSLELGGPSGELFF
TGTGCCAGCAGCTTAGAGCTGGGGGGGCCGAGCGGGGAGCTGTTTTTT
>few|TRBJ2-7|TRBD2|14|TRBV20-1
CSARDRDYRYEQYF
TGCAGTGCTAGAGACCGGGACTATCGCTACGAGCAGTACTTC
>NA|TRBJ2-7|TRBD1|15|TRBV6-2/TRBV6-3
CASRGDGTAIYEQYF
TGTGCCAGCAGAGGAGACGGGACAGCTATCTACGAGCAGTACTTC
>NA|TRBJ2-2|NA|14|TRBV7-9
CASSTPLGIGELFF
TGTGCCAGCAGCACCCCTCTAGGGATCGGGGAGCTGTTTTTT
>few|TRBJ1-6|NA|17|TRBV12-3/TRBV12-4
CASRESFPGLLNSPLHF
TGTGCCAGCAGGGAATCCTTCCCGGGACTGTTGAATTCACCCCTCCACTTT
>NA|TRBJ2-3|TRBD2|15|TRBV2
CASSSTGTNTDTQYF
TGTGCCAGCAGCTCCACCGGGACTAACACAGATACGCAGTATTTT
>NA|TRBJ1-4|TRBD1|16|TRBV7-9
CASSPVATGGEEKLFF
TGTGCCAGCAGCCCTGTGGCGACAGGGGGCGAGGAAAAACTGTTTTTT
>NA|TRBJ2-7|TRBD1|16|TRBV4-1
CASSQVKGQGHYEQYF
TGCGCCAGCAGCCAAGTAAAAGGACAGGGACACTACGAGCAGTACTTC
>NA|TRBJ2-3|NA|14|TRBV11-2
CASSLDLLTDTQYF
TGTGCCAGCAGCTTAGACCTACTCACAGATACGCAGTATTTT
>few|TRBJ2-7|NA|15|TRBV2
CASQKEPVGSYEQYF
TGTGCCAGCCAGAAAGAGCCAGTCGGCTCCTACGAGCAGTACTTC
>few|TRBJ2-3|NA|17|TRBV28
CASSFVSVTFRPDTQYF
TGTGCCAGCAGTTTCGTCAGCGTCACCTTCCGACCAGATACGCAGTATTTT
>many|TRBJ2-1|NA|15|TRBV11-3
CASSLVGGSYNEQFF
TGTGCCAGCAGCTTAGTTGGGGGTTCCTACAATGAGCAGTTCTTC
>NA|TRBJ1-4|NA|14|TRBV18
CASSSGSTNEKLFF
TGTGCCAGCTCGTCAGGGAGCACTAATGAAAAACTGTTTTTT
>NA|TRBJ1-4|NA|15|TRBV28
CASSLPGGPSEKLFF
TGTGCCAGCAGTTTACCTGGGGGGCCATCTGAAAAACTGTTTTTT
>NA|TRBJ2-3|TRBD1|15|TRBV7-2
CASSLAGQGGDTQYF
TGTGCCAGCAGCTTAGCTGGACAGGGGGGAGATACGCAGTATTTT
>NA|TRBJ2-2|NA|14|TRBV5-1
CASSSPDGTGELFF
TGCGCCAGCAGCTCCCCCGACGGTACCGGGGAGCTGTTTTTT